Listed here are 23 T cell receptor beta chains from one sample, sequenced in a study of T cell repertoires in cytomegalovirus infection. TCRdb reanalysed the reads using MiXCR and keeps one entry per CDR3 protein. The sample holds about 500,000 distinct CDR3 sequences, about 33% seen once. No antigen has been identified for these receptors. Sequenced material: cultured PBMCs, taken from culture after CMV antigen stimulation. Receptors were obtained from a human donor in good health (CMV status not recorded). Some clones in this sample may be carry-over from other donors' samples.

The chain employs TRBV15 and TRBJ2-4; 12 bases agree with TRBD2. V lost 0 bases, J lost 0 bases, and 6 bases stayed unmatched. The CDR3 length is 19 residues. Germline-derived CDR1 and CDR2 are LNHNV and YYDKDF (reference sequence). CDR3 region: CATSRDSSGGGLAKNIQYF. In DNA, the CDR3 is TGTGCCACCAGCAGAGACTCTAGCGGGGGGGGACTAGCCAAAAACATTCAGTACTTC.

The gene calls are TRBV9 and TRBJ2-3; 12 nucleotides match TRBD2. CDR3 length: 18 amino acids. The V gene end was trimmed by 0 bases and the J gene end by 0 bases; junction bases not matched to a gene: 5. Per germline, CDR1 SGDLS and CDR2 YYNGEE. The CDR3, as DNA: TGTGCCAGCAGCGTAGGGCTAGCGGGAGGGCCAAGCACAGATACGCAGTATTTT. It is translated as CASSVGLAGGPSTDTQYF.

The CDR3 reads CASSSGLAGVSYNEQFF. DNA of the CDR3: TGTGCCAGCAGTTCGGGACTAGCGGGAGTCTCCTACAATGAGCAGTTCTTC. This chain connects TRBV6-2 or TRBV6-3 to TRBJ2-1, with 14 nucleotides matching TRBD2. The CDR3 is 17 amino acids. Germline lookup yields CDR1 MNHEY and CDR2 SVGEGT. Losses at the gene ends were 4 bases for V and 0 bases for J; bases not matched to a gene: 2.

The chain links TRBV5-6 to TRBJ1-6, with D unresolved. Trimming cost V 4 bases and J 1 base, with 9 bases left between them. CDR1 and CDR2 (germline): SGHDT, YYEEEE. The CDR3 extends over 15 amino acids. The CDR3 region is CASSTAESYNSPLHF. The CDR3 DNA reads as TGTGCCAGCAGCACGGCAGAATCCTATAATTCACCCCTCCACTTT.

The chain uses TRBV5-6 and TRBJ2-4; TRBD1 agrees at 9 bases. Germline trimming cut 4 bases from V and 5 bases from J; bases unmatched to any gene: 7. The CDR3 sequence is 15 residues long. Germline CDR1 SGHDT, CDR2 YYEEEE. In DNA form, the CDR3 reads TGTGCCAGCAGCGCAACGGACAGGGGCGAAAACATTCAGTACTTC. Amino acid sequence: CASSATDRGENIQYF.

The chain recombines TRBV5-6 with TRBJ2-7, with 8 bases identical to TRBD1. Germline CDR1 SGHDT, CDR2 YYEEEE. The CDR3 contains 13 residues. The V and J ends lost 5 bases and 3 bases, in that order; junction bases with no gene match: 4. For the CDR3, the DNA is TGTGCCAGCAGAAAGACAGGGGTCTACGAGCAGTACTTC. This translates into CASRKTGVYEQYF.

CDR3 region: CASSPTFSGELFF. The CDR3 DNA sequence: TGTGCCAGCTCACCAACATTCTCCGGGGAGCTGTTTTTT. The chain links TRBV18 to TRBJ2-2; D call uncertain. This CDR3 contains 13 residues. Trimming removed 2 bases from V and 6 bases from J, with 7 bases in between. Germline CDR1 KGHSH, CDR2 LQKENI. Drawing the rest from reference TRBV18 and TRBJ2-2, the complete variable domain is NAGVMQNPRHLVRRRGQEARLRCSPMKGHSHVYWYRQLPEEGLKFMVYLQKENIIDESGMPKERFSAEFPKEGPSILRIQQVVRGDSAAYFCASSPTFSGELFFGEGSRLTVL.

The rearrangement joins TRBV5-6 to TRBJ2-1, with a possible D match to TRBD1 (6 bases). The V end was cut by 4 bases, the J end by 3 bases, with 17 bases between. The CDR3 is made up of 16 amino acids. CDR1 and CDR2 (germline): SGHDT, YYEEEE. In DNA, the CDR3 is TGTGCCAGCAGCCCTTCACCGGGACACATCTACAATGAGCAGTTCTTC. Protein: CASSPSPGHIYNEQFF. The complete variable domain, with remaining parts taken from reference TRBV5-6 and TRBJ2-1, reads DAGVTQSPTHLIKTRGQQVTLRCSPKSGHDTVSWYQQALGQGPQFIFQYYEEEERQRGNFPDRFSGHQFPNYSSELNVNALLLGDSALYLCASSPSPGHIYNEQFFGPGTRLTVL.

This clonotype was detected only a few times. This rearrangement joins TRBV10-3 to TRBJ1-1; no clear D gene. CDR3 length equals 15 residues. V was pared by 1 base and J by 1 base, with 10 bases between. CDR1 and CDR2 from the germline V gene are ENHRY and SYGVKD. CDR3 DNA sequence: TGTGCCATCAGTGAGTTGGCAGCCCAGAACACTGAAGCTTTCTTT. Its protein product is CAISELAAQNTEAFF.

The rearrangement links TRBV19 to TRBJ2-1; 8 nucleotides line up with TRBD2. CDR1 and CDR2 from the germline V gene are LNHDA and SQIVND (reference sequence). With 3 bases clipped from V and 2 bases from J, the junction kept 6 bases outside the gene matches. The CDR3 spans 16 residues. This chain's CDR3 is CASSISGLAPYNEQFF. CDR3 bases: TGTGCCAGTAGTATTTCTGGACTAGCTCCCTACAATGAGCAGTTCTTC. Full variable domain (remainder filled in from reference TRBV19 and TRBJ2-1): DGGITQSPKYLFRKEGQNVTLSCEQNLNHDAMYWYRQDPGQGLRLIYYSQIVNDFQKGDIAEGYSVSREKKESFPLTVTSAQKNPTAFYLCASSISGLAPYNEQFFGPGTRLTVL.

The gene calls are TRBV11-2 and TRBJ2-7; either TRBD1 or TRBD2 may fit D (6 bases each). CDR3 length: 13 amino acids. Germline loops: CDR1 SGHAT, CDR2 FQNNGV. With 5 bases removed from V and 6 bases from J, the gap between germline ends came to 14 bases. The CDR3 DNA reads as TGTGCCAGCAGCATGGGGGGCAGACTCGAGCAGTACGTC. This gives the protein CASSMGGRLEQYV.

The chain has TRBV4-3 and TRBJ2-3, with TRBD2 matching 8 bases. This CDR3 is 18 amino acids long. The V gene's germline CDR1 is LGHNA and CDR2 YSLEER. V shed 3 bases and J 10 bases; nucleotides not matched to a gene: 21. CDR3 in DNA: TGCGCCAGCAGCCAGACTAGCGCATTAAGGTCTCAAGACAATCCGCAGTATTTT. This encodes CASSQTSALRSQDNPQYF.

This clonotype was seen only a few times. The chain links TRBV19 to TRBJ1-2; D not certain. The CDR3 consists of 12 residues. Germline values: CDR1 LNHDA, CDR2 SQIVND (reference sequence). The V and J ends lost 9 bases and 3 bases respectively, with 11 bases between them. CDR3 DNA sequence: TGTGCCAGGACACCTTTCTACTATGGCTACACCTTC. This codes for CARTPFYYGYTF.

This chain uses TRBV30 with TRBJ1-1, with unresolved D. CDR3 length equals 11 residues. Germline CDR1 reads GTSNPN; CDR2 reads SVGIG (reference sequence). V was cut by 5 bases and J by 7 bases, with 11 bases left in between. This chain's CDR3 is CAWYATDEAFF. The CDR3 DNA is TGTGCCTGGTACGCGACGGATGAAGCTTTCTTT.

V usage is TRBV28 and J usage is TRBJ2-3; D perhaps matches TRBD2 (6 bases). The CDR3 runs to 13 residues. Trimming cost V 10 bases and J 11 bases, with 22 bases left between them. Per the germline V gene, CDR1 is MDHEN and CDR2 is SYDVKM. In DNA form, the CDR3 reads TGTGCCACTAAACAAAGGGGCGGGACTCGGCAGTATTTT. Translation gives CATKQRGGTRQYF.

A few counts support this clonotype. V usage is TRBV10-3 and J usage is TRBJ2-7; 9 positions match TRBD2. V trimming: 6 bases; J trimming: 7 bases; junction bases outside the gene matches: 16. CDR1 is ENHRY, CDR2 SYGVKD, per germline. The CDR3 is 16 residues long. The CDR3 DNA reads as TGTGCCATCAGACGGGCTAGCGGGACCAACTCTGGGGAGCAGTACTTC. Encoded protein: CAIRRASGTNSGEQYF.

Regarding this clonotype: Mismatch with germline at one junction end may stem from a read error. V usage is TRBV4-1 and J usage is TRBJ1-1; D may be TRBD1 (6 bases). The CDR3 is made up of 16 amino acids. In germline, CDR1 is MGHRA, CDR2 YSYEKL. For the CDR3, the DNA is TGTGCCAGCAGCCAAGGGGAGGGGGGAATGAACACTGAAGCTTTCTTT. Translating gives CASSQGEGGMNTEAFF.

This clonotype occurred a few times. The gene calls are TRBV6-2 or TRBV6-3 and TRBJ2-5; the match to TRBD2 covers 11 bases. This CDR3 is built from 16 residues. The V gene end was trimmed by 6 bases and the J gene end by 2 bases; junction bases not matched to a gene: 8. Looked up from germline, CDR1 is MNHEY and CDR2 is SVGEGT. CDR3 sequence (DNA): TGTGCCAGCAGCTATGGGACTAGCGGCAGTCAAGAGACCCAGTACTTC. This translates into CASSYGTSGSQETQYF.

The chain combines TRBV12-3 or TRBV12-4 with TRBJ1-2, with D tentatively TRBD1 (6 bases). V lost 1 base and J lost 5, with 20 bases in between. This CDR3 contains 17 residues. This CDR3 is CASSLDTSSTGGYGYTF. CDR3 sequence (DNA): TGTGCCAGCAGTTTAGATACATCCTCGACAGGCGGGTATGGCTACACCTTC.

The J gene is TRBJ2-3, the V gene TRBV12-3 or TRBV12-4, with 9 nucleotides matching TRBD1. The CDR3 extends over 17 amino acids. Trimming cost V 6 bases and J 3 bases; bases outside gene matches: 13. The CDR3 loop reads CASRALTGQGATDTQYF. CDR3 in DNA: TGTGCCAGCAGGGCCCTTACGGGACAGGGAGCGACAGATACGCAGTATTTT.

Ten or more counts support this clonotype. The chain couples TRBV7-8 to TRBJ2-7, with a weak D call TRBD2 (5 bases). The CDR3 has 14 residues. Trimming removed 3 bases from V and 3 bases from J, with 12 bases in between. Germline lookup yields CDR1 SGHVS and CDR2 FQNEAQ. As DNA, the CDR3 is TGTGCCAGCAGCTTCGGCCGGGGAAACTACGAGCAGTACGTC. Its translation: CASSFGRGNYEQYV.

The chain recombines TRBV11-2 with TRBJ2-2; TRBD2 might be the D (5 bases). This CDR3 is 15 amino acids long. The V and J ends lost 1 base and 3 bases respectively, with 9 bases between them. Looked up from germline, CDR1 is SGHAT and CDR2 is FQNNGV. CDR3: CASSLVRGDTGELFF. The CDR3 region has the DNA TGTGCCAGCAGCTTAGTTCGGGGAGACACCGGGGAGCTGTTTTTT.

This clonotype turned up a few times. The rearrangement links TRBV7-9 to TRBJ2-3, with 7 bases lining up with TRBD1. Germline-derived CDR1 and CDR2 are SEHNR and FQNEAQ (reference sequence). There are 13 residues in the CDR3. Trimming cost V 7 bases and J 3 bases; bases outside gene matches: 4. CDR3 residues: CASKTGWTDTQYF. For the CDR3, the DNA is TGTGCCAGCAAGACAGGGTGGACAGATACGCAGTATTTT. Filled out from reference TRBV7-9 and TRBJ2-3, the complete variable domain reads DTGVSQNPRHKITKRGQNVTFRCDPISEHNRLYWYRQTLGQGPEFLTYFQNEAQLEKSRLLSDRFSAERPKGSFSTLEIQRTEQGDSAMYLCASKTGWTDTQYFGPGTRLTVL.